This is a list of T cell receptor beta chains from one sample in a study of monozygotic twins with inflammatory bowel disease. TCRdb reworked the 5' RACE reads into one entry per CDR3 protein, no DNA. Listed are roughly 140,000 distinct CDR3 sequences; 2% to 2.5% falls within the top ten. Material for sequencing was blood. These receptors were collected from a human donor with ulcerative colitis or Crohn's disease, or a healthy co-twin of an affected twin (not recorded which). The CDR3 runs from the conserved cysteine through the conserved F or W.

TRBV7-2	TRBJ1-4	CASSVNRGRGNEKLFF
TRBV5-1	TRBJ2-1	CASSLSGTGGSNEQFF
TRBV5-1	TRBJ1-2	CASSLAPQTIYGYTF
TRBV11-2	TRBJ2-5	CASSLGPGQETQYF
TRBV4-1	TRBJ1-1	CASSPRTGGLNTEAFF
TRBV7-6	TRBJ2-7	CASSSSFTGTGKREQYF
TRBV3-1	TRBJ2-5	CASSQDGLRGGTQYF
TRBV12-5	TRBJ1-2	CASGLMFPDGGYTF
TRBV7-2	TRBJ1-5	CASSLRAGASNQPQHF
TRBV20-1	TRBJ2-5	CSAPPGQGNQETQYF
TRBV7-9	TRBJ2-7	CASSLAGAPRDEQYF
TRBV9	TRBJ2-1	CASSSSDRVHDEQFF
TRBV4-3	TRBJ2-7	CASSQVLGFEQYF
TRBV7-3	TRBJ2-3	CASSPSTGDTQNF
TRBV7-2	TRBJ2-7	CASSFIPEPFYEQYF
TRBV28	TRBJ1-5	CASSPIGQGANQPQHF
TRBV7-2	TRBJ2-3	CASSLGDLYTDTQYF
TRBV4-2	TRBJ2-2	CASSQVPLAGGPSGELFF
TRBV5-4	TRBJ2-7	CASSLAVGQSEQYF
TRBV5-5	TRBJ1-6	CASNLGVTSSSPLHF
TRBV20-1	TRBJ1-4	CSARDLGHGKLFF
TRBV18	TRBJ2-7	CASSPSSGTGVSYEQYF
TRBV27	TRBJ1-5	CASSFRTNQPQHF
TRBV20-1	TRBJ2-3	CSATSRSGEGTQYF
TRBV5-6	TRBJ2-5	CASSLTSGGQETQYF
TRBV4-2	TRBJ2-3	CASSQAGPRAQNTQYF